Sequencing of this T cell receptor (beta chain) was carried out in a study of beta chain features in type 1 diabetes. Study-wide background: The patients were much like the healthy donors in age, gender and cell yields. The study examined some 110,000,000 sorted cells across all samples.

Per donor, one heparinised blood draw averaged roughly 110 mL. Each population that was sorted was more than 95% pure. Expressed TCRB transcripts were sequenced because the isolated RNA had all been reverse transcribed beforehand. Only in-frame clones appear in the TCRdb table, and some are missing; sequencing was by immunoSEQ multiplex PCR. Counted here are 100,000 to 150,000 clones, 9% occurring once; the ten biggest clones make up 0.75%. The CDR3 extends over 11 amino acids. The V gene's germline CDR1 is MDHEN and CDR2 SYDVKM. Study-wide results and caveats: The study found moderately but significantly shorter TCRB CDR3s in all four CD4+ subsets of Type 1 diabetes patients.

This clone has a handful of counts. What it binds is unknown. The sequence was obtained from a young man with type 1 diabetes. Sequencing was performed on central memory CD4+ T cells from blood. The V call is TRBV28, the J call TRBJ1-2, with a weak D call TRBD1 (5 bases). The chain's CDR3 is CAAAGTRRYTF. CDR3 nucleotide sequence: TGTGCTGCCGCGGGGACGCGTCGCTACACCTTC.